Following are 27 T cell receptor beta chains from one sample sequenced in a study of shared clonotypes between healthy human individuals. Clones were read by immunoSEQ multiplex PCR, and TCRdb kept only the in-frame ones, dropping some. The sample records roughly 510,000 clones, approximately 79% being singletons. The sample was PBMCs. The receptors stem from a woman aged 35 to 49 in good health. Some clones in this sample may be carry-over from other donors' samples.

The CDR3 nucleotides read TGTGCCAGCAGTCCGAGCGGGATAGTGAATGAGCAGTTCTTC. Translated, it gives CASSPSGIVNEQFF. The chain is built from TRBV6-1 and TRBJ2-1; 7 positions agree with TRBD2. Germline-derived CDR1 and CDR2 are MNHNS and SASEGT. This CDR3 has 14 amino acids. V shed 5 bases and J 7 bases; nucleotides not matched to a gene: 8.

The V call is TRBV23-1, the J call TRBJ2-7, with 7 bases identical to TRBD2. TRBV23-1 is identified as an open reading frame with a role that is uncertain. The CDR3 runs 17 residues. With V trimmed by 2 bases and J by 0 bases, 10 bases remained unmatched. Here the CDR3 DNA reads TGCGCCAGCAGTCAAACCTGGGGGGGAACAAGCTCCTACGAGCAGTACTTC. It yields the protein CASSQTWGGTSSYEQYF.

The chain couples TRBV29-1 to TRBJ2-5; D is unclear. Matching the DNA end better, TRBJ2-7 makes the J call doubtful. The CDR3 extends over 12 amino acids. The germline V gene has CDR1 SQVTM and CDR2 ANQGSEA. The CDR3 here is CSVGVDGYEQYF. CDR3 nucleotides: TGCAGCGTTGGTGTTGACGGCTACGAGCAGTACTTC.

A single count supports this clone. The CDR3 nucleotides read TGTGCCACCAGCCACGCGAGGCACGAGCAGTACTTC. Protein: CATSHARHEQYF. The V gene is TRBV15, the J gene TRBJ2-7; D remains unclear. Trimming removed 5 bases at V and 5 bases at J, with 10 bases between. Germline assignment: CDR1 LNHNV and CDR2 YYDKDF (reference sequence). The CDR3 covers 12 residues.

As for this clone: One base separates it from a far larger clone, so it is likely a read error. Other nucleotide sequences from this sample produce the same CDR3. This sequence joins TRBV7-9 and TRBJ1-2; D perhaps matches TRBD1 (6 bases). CDR3 length equals 14 residues. The germline V gene encodes CDR1 SEHNR and CDR2 FQNEAQ (reference sequence). This CDR3 reads CASSLATGYYGYTF. DNA of the CDR3: TGTGCCAGCAGCTTAGCTACAGGGTACTATGGTTACACCTTC. The full variable domain, with the rest looked up from reference TRBV7-9 and TRBJ1-2, is DTGVSQNPRHKITKRGQNVTFRCDPISEHNRLYWYRQTLGQGPEFLTYFQNEAQLEKSRLLSDRFSAERPKGSFSTLEIQRTEQGDSAMYLCASSLATGYYGYTFGSGTRLTVV.

This sequence joins TRBV7-2 and TRBJ1-5, with no clear D. The CDR3 runs 16 residues. In germline, CDR1 is SGHTA, CDR2 FQGNSA. The V gene lost 1 base and the J gene lost 6 bases, with 16 bases spanning the gap. CDR3 nucleotides: TGTGCCAGCAGCTTAGGCGGTGAAGGTTGGAGTCAGCCCCAGCATTTT. This gives the protein CASSLGGEGWSQPQHF.

This clone was seen more than once but under ten times. This chain joins TRBV28 and TRBJ1-5; D ambiguous. The ends were cut back, 5 bases at V and 9 bases at J, with 8 bases in the middle. Germline values: CDR1 MDHEN, CDR2 SYDVKM. The CDR3 contains 11 residues. The CDR3 nucleotides read TGTGCCAGCAGTCAAGGGTTGCCCCAGCATTTT. It translates to CASSQGLPQHF.

The V call is TRBV19, the J call TRBJ2-7; D ambiguous. CDR1 is LNHDA, CDR2 SQIVND, per germline (reference sequence). The CDR3 sequence is 15 residues long. V gave up 3 bases and J gave up 2 bases, with 14 bases separating them. In DNA, the CDR3 is TGTGCCAGTAGTATCAGGACCACCGGAGCCTACGAGCAGTACTTC. Residues: CASSIRTTGAYEQYF. The full variable domain, with the rest looked up from reference TRBV19 and TRBJ2-7, is DGGITQSPKYLFRKEGQNVTLSCEQNLNHDAMYWYRQDPGQGLRLIYYSQIVNDFQKGDIAEGYSVSREKKESFPLTVTSAQKNPTAFYLCASSIRTTGAYEQYFGPGTRLTVT.

The chain is built from TRBV10-3 and TRBJ2-7, with TRBD2 matching 10 bases. V shed 4 bases and J 9 bases; nucleotides not matched to a gene: 15. Germline CDR1 is ENHRY and CDR2 is SYGVKD. This CDR3 contains 16 residues. For the CDR3, the DNA is TGTGCCATCAGTGGGTCCCCGGCTAGCGGGAGCAAAGGGCAGTACTTC. Protein: CAISGSPASGSKGQYF.

A word on this clone: Just one base apart from a much larger clone, this may be a read error. At the DNA level, this CDR3 is encoded by other sequences in the same sample as well. The V gene is TRBV28, the J gene TRBJ1-5; D might be TRBD1 (5 bases). Germline values: CDR1 MDHEN, CDR2 SYDVKM. The CDR3 runs 14 residues. Trimming pared 4 bases from V and 7 bases from J, leaving 14 bases between. The DNA for the CDR3 is TGTGCCAGCAGTTACCCGACGGGGCGGCAGCCCCAGCATTTT. Translation: CASSYPTGRQPQHF. Full variable domain (outside the CDR3, taken from reference TRBV28 and TRBJ1-5): DVKVTQSSRYLVKRTGEKVFLECVQDMDHENMFWYRQDPGLGLRLIYFSYDVKMKEKGDIPEGYSVSREKKERFSLILESASTNQTSMYLCASSYPTGRQPQHFGDGTRLSIL.

The V and J genes are TRBV5-1 and TRBJ2-3, with 7 positions matching TRBD1. CDR3 size: 15 residues. The V gene end was trimmed by 3 bases and the J gene end by 3 bases; junction bases not matched to a gene: 7. CDR1 and CDR2 (germline): SGHRS, YFSETQ. CDR3 DNA sequence: TGCGCCAGCAGCTCCCGGACAGGTTCGACAGATACGCAGTATTTT. This sequence encodes CASSSRTGSTDTQYF.

The chain uses TRBV28 and TRBJ2-1, with 12 bases identical to TRBD2. The CDR3 loop spans 15 amino acids. Trimming at V came to 7 bases and at J to 3 bases, leaving 4 bases not matched to a gene. CDR1 and CDR2 (germline): MDHEN, SYDVKM. CDR3 nucleotide sequence: TGTGCCAGCAACCCTAGCGGGAGGGGCTACAATGAGCAGTTCTTC. The encoded protein is CASNPSGRGYNEQFF.

The V call is TRBV27, the J call TRBJ1-1; 8 positions match TRBD1. Germline trimming cut 6 bases from V and 1 base from J; bases unmatched to any gene: 7. Germline-derived CDR1 and CDR2 are MNHEY and SMNVEV (reference sequence). The CDR3 is 15 amino acids. The CDR3 protein is CASSRGPTPNTEAFF. The CDR3 DNA sequence: TGTGCCAGCAGCAGGGGGCCTACCCCGAACACTGAAGCTTTCTTT.

The chain uses TRBV10-3 and TRBJ2-3; the match to TRBD2 covers 12 bases. With 8 bases clipped from V and 3 bases from J, the junction kept 6 bases outside the gene matches. Looked up from germline, CDR1 is ENHRY and CDR2 is SYGVKD. CDR3 size: 15 residues. The CDR3 DNA follows: TGTGCCATCGCACTAGCGGGAGGTTTTACAGATACGCAGTATTTT. Protein product: CAIALAGGFTDTQYF.

The CDR3 nucleotides are TGTGCCAGCAGCCAACAGGGGAACACTGAAGCTTTCTTT. Amino acids: CASSQQGNTEAFF. The chain joins TRBV14 to TRBJ1-1, with a tentative D call TRBD1 (5 bases). The CDR3 covers 13 residues. Germline V gives CDR1 SGHDN, CDR2 FVKESK. V was shortened by 2 bases and J by 1 base, with 5 bases between the two germline ends.

Only a few counts were recorded for this clone. The chain employs TRBV27 and TRBJ1-5; D is uncertain. V lost 2 bases, J lost 7 bases, and 18 bases lay in between. In germline, CDR1 is MNHEY, CDR2 SMNVEV (reference sequence). This CDR3 is built from 16 residues. DNA of the CDR3: TGTGCCAGCAGTTTAGTTGGCAGGCCCTCCGGGCAGCCCCAGCATTTT. It translates to CASSLVGRPSGQPQHF.

The chain employs TRBV19 and TRBJ2-7; 9 bases fit TRBD1. With V trimmed by 4 bases and J by 6 bases, 10 bases remained unmatched. CDR3 length: 15 amino acids. CDR1 and CDR2 (germline): LNHDA, SQIVND (reference sequence). CDR3: CASSTTRGQGFEQYF. The CDR3 DNA sequence: TGTGCCAGTAGTACCACACGAGGACAGGGGTTCGAGCAGTACTTC.

This chain uses TRBV28 with TRBJ2-7, with D perhaps given as TRBD1 or TRBD2 (5 bases each). This CDR3 has 12 amino acids. V lost 4 bases and J lost 5, with 9 bases in between. Germline values: CDR1 MDHEN, CDR2 SYDVKM. The CDR3 nucleotides read TGTGCCAGCAGTTGGGTGGGACACGAGCAGTACTTC. Translation gives CASSWVGHEQYF. Full variable domain (remainder filled in from reference TRBV28 and TRBJ2-7): DVKVTQSSRYLVKRTGEKVFLECVQDMDHENMFWYRQDPGLGLRLIYFSYDVKMKEKGDIPEGYSVSREKKERFSLILESASTNQTSMYLCASSWVGHEQYFGPGTRLTVT.

The chain couples TRBV28 to TRBJ1-1, with D unclear. Germline V gene lookup returns CDR1 MDHEN and CDR2 SYDVKM. The CDR3 extends over 18 amino acids. Trimming shortened V by 2 bases and J by 0 bases, and 19 bases separated the two germline ends. Here the CDR3 DNA reads TGTGCCAGCAGTTTACCCCCAGCGGCGAACTATATGAACACTGAAGCTTTCTTT. It is translated as CASSLPPAANYMNTEAFF. Looking up the rest from reference TRBV28 and TRBJ1-1 gives the full variable domain: DVKVTQSSRYLVKRTGEKVFLECVQDMDHENMFWYRQDPGLGLRLIYFSYDVKMKEKGDIPEGYSVSREKKERFSLILESASTNQTSMYLCASSLPPAANYMNTEAFFGQGTRLTVV.

The chain recombines TRBV4-1 with TRBJ2-7, with a possible D match to TRBD2 (6 bases). V was clipped by 0 bases and J by 3 bases, with 9 bases between them. Looked up from germline, CDR1 is MGHRA and CDR2 is YSYEKL. This CDR3 region has 14 residues. CDR3 nucleotides: TGCGCCAGCAGCCAAGAGTTGCGGGGCTACGAGCAGTACTTC. Its protein is CASSQELRGYEQYF.

The genes are TRBV7-8 and TRBJ2-5; 8 positions match TRBD2. This CDR3 contains 14 residues. V was clipped by 9 bases and J by 7 bases; unmatched bases: 13. Germline assignment: CDR1 SGHVS and CDR2 FQNEAQ. In DNA form, the CDR3 reads TGTGCCAGTCCTCGGGGCGGGAGCGGGGGGACCCAGTACTTC. It codes for CASPRGGSGGTQYF. The variable domain in full, with the rest retrieved from reference TRBV7-8 and TRBJ2-5, is GAGVSQSPRYKVAKRGQDVALRCDPISGHVSLFWYQQALGQGPEFLTYFQNEAQLDKSGLPSDRFFAERPEGSVSTLKIQRTQQEDSAVYLCASPRGGSGGTQYFGPGTRLLVL.

This chain uses TRBV18 with TRBJ2-7; 8 nucleotides agree with TRBD2. With 6 bases clipped from V and 6 bases from J, the junction kept 7 bases outside the gene matches. This CDR3 region has 13 residues. Germline-derived CDR1 and CDR2 are KGHSH and LQKENI. The CDR3 loop is CASSPNSGSEQYF. The CDR3 nucleotides read TGTGCCAGCTCCCCTAACAGCGGGAGCGAGCAGTACTTC.

The chain recombines TRBV5-4 with TRBJ2-7, with D maybe TRBD2 (6 bases). From germline, CDR1 is SGHNT and CDR2 YYREEE (reference sequence). Deletions cut 3 bases from V and 7 bases from J, with 11 bases between. This CDR3 has 12 amino acids. The CDR3 loop is CASSSGRGEQYF. In DNA form, the CDR3 reads TGTGCCAGCAGCTCCGGCCGGGGGGAGCAGTACTTC.

This clone has just one count. The chain links TRBV9 to TRBJ2-6; a weak D match, TRBD1 (5 bases). This CDR3 spans 18 amino acids. V was pared by 4 bases and J by 1 base, with 18 bases between. Germline V gene data show CDR1 as SGDLS and CDR2 as YYNGEE. CDR3 residues: CASSTPLGRSSGANVLTF. CDR3 sequence (DNA): TGTGCCAGCAGCACCCCTTTGGGGCGTTCGTCTGGGGCCAACGTCCTGACTTTC.

The chain is built from TRBV9 and TRBJ2-3; 8 bases map to TRBD2. The CDR3 length is 15 residues. Germline loops: CDR1 SGDLS, CDR2 YYNGEE. The V gene end was trimmed by 0 bases and the J gene end by 1 base; junction bases not matched to a gene: 1. The CDR3, as DNA: TGTGCCAGCAGCGTAGGTAGCGGGGGCACAGATACGCAGTATTTT. Translated, it gives CASSVGSGGTDTQYF.

The chain couples TRBV27 to TRBJ1-6; D unclear. Between the trimmed V and J ends, which lost 6 bases and 6 bases, there was a span of 9 bases. CDR1 and CDR2 (germline): MNHEY, SMNVEV (reference sequence). This CDR3 has 13 amino acids. The CDR3: CASSLTPNSPLHF. The CDR3 DNA reads TGTGCCAGCAGCCTGACACCTAATTCACCCCTCCACTTT.

The V gene is TRBV11-2, the J gene TRBJ2-5; unclear D gene. Per the germline V gene, CDR1 is SGHAT and CDR2 is FQNNGV. With 5 bases removed from V and 0 bases from J, the gap between germline ends came to 10 bases. CDR3 length: 14 residues. CDR3 bases: TGTGCCAGCAGCCTATCTGACTACCAAGAGACCCAGTACTTC. Its translation is CASSLSDYQETQYF.